The rows below give T cell receptor beta chains drawn from one sample of a study of blood T cell repertoires in COVID-19. Only in-frame clones appear in the TCRdb table, and some are missing; sequencing was by immunoSEQ multiplex PCR. The repertoire includes over 100,000 clones, roughly 87% of them detected once, and 4% to 5.5% sits in the top ten. Sequences were obtained from peripheral blood. These receptors were obtained from a woman in her forties or fifties with COVID-19, enrolled during active disease. Both conserved end residues are part of each CDR3. D genes are given only for firm matches. Clone sizes are given selectively: once, few, many, or a class where the clone is expanded.

CDR3 DNA	CDR3 protein	D gene	J gene	clone size	V gene
TGTGCCAGCAGTCCAGGACTAGCGGGCACCTACGAGCAGTACTTC	CASSPGLAGTYEQYF	TRBD2	TRBJ2-7	few	TRBV27
TGTGCCAGCAGGAGGACACCATCTAATGAAAAACTGTTTTTT	CASRRTPSNEKLFF	.	TRBJ1-4	.	TRBV3-1/TRBV3-2
TGTGCCAGCTGGAGGTGGAGTTCCGGCGAGCAGTACTTC	CASWRWSSGEQYF	.	TRBJ2-7	.	TRBV6-5
TGTGCCAGCAGTTTGACTAGCACAGATACGCAGTATTTT	CASSLTSTDTQYF	.	TRBJ2-3	once	TRBV12-3/TRBV12-4
TGTGCCAGCAGCCCCCGATCAGGGGCAACTAATGAAAAACTGTTTTTT	CASSPRSGATNEKLFF	.	TRBJ1-4	.	TRBV9
TGTGCCATCAGTGAGTCGGCAGGAAAGTCGCATGCTTTCTTT	CAISESAGKSHAFF	.	TRBJ1-1	.	TRBV10-3
TGCGCCAGCAGCCCGCAGGACACCGGGGAGCTGTTTTTT	CASSPQDTGELFF	.	TRBJ2-2	.	TRBV5-1
TGTGCCAGCAGCTTAACAGGACAGGGGTATTACGAGCAGTACTTC	CASSLTGQGYYEQYF	TRBD1	TRBJ2-7	.	TRBV7-3
TGCGCCAGCAGCTTGGACCGCGGGGGCTATGGCTACACCTTC	CASSLDRGGYGYTF	.	TRBJ1-2	.	TRBV5-1
TGCGCCAGCAGCCAGGCGACAGGGGTGGGAGAGACCCAGTACTTC	CASSQATGVGETQYF	TRBD1	TRBJ2-5	.	TRBV4-1
TGTGCCAGCAGTGAAGCGGCGAGCGGGGGACGCTACGAGCAGTACTTC	CASSEAASGGRYEQYF	TRBD2	TRBJ2-7	.	TRBV6-1
TGTGCCAGCTCACCGGCTTTGAACACTGAAGCTTTCTTT	CASSPALNTEAFF	.	TRBJ1-1	once	TRBV18
TGTGCCAGCAGTTTACAGGGTGGTAATTCACCCCTCCACTTT	CASSLQGGNSPLHF	.	TRBJ1-6	.	TRBV6-5
TGTGCCAGTAAAGGGGGAAGTCTCTATGGCTACACCTTC	CASKGGSLYGYTF	.	TRBJ1-2	.	TRBV28
TGTGCCAGCAGCCAGTGGACAGGGGGCTGGGGAGAGACCCAGTACTTC	CASSQWTGGWGETQYF	TRBD1	TRBJ2-5	once	TRBV11-3
TGTGCCAGCAGATCCGGGACAGGTAACACTGAAGCTTTCTTT	CASRSGTGNTEAFF	TRBD1	TRBJ1-1	once	TRBV6-5
TGTGCCATCAGTGAGCAGGGATTCCTAGCCAAAAACATTCAGTACTTC	CAISEQGFLAKNIQYF	.	TRBJ2-4	.	TRBV10-3
TGTGCCAGCAGTTACGGGGCCCAACCCACAGATACGCAGTATTTT	CASSYGAQPTDTQYF	.	TRBJ2-3	.	TRBV6-5
TGTGCCAGCAGCCGCGGGGCAGGCGAAGTTTTT	CASSRGAGEVF	.	TRBJ1-4	.	TRBV5-6
TGTGCCTGGAGCCTACTAGACGGACTCTATGGCTACACCTTC	CAWSLLDGLYGYTF	.	TRBJ1-2	few	TRBV30
TGTGCCAGCAGTGAAGGGAGGGTCAATGAAAAACTGTTTTTT	CASSEGRVNEKLFF	.	TRBJ1-4	few	TRBV2
TGTGCCAGCAGTGAGAGGACTAGCTCCGCAGATACGCAGTATTTT	CASSERTSSADTQYF	TRBD2	TRBJ2-3	.	TRBV2
TGTGCCTGGAGGGGACAGGGGGCGGAGGAGCAGTACTTC	CAWRGQGAEEQYF	TRBD1	TRBJ2-7	.	TRBV30
TGTGCCAGCAGTGAAATGAGACAGGGGCTCGCTTTCTTT	CASSEMRQGLAFF	TRBD1	TRBJ1-1	.	TRBV2
TGTGCCAGCGGATCAGGTCTATCTGGAAACACCATATATTTT	CASGSGLSGNTIYF	.	TRBJ1-3	.	TRBV28
TGTGCCAGCAGGCCCTTTGGGCGTGATTCACCCCTCCACTTT	CASRPFGRDSPLHF	.	TRBJ1-6	.	TRBV7-9
TGTGCCAGCACCCTTTCCAGCCAGCGGGGCTGGGAGACCCAGTACTTC	CASTLSSQRGWETQYF	TRBD2	TRBJ2-5	.	TRBV11-2
TGCGCCAGCAGCTGGGGCCCGGGACAGGGGCTTTCACCCCTCCACTTT	CASSWGPGQGLSPLHF	TRBD1	TRBJ1-6	.	TRBV5-1
TGTGCCAGCAGCCCAGGGGAGGGGCGCGGCTATGGCTACACCTTC	CASSPGEGRGYGYTF	.	TRBJ1-2	.	TRBV9
TGTGCCAGCAGCTTTGGGCAGATTAATTCACCCCTCCACTTT	CASSFGQINSPLHF	.	TRBJ1-6	.	TRBV11-2
TGCGCCAGCAGCTTTACCGGGACAGCAAGCACAGAGCAGTTCTTC	CASSFTGTASTEQFF	TRBD1	TRBJ2-1	.	TRBV5-1
TGTGCCAGCAGCTCGGGACAGCACTCGAACACTGAAGCTTTCTTT	CASSSGQHSNTEAFF	TRBD1	TRBJ1-1	.	TRBV11-3
TGTGCCAGCAGGGCCCTGGTGTACTTC	CASRALVYF	.	TRBJ2-7	.	TRBV28
TGTGCCAGCAGCCTGGGACTAGCGGGGGAACGCGATGAGCAGTTCTTC	CASSLGLAGERDEQFF	TRBD2	TRBJ2-1	.	TRBV7-9
TGTGCCAGCAGCTTACAGGGAACGAATGAAAAACTGTTTTTT	CASSLQGTNEKLFF	.	TRBJ1-4	.	TRBV7-9
TGTGCCAGCAGCTTGGATCGGTTCGGGCCCCTCCACTTT	CASSLDRFGPLHF	.	TRBJ1-6	.	TRBV5-4
TGCGCCAGCAGCTTATCAGGCCCCACCTACGAGCAGTACTTC	CASSLSGPTYEQYF	.	TRBJ2-7	.	TRBV5-1